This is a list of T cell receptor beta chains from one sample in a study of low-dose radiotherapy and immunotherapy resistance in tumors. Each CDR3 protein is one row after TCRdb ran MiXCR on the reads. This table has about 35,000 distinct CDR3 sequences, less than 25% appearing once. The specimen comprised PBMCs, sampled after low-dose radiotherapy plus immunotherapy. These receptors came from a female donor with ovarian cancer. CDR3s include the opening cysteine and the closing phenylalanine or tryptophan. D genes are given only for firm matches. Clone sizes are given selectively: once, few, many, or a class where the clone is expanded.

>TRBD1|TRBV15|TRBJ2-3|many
TGTGCCACCGGGGACAGGGGGATTCAGTATTTT
CATGDRGIQYF
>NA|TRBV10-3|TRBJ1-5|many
TGTGCCATCAGTGAGGGGGGGGGTACGGCGACTAGCAATCAGCCCCAGCATTTT
CAISEGGGTATSNQPQHF
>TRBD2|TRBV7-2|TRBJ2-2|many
TGTGCCAGCACCCACCTAGGAAGTAGCGGGGGGTTCCCCGGGGAGCTGTTTTTT
CASTHLGSSGGFPGELFF
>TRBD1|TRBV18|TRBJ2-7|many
TGTGCCAGCTCCCCAGACAGGGCGTCCCTCTACGAGCAGTACTTC
CASSPDRASLYEQYF
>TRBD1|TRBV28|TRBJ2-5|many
TGTGCCAGCAGTTTATTTTGGGACAGGGAGTCGGAGGAGACCCAGTACTTC
CASSLFWDRESEETQYF
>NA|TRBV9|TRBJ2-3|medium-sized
TGTGCCAGCAGCGTAGGCGGGTGGGCTGGCACAGATACGCAGTATTTT
CASSVGGWAGTDTQYF
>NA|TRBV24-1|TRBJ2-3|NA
TGTGCCACCAGTGATCTCCAGTTCGGGGGATCAGATACGCAGTATTTT
CATSDLQFGGSDTQYF
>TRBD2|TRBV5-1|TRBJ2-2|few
TGCGCCAGCAGCCCGGATAGCGGGAGTGCCGGGGAGCTGTTTTTT
CASSPDSGSAGELFF
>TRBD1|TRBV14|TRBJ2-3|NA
TGTGCCAGCCGGAGGACAGGGGTGGCAGATACGCAGTATTTT
CASRRTGVADTQYF
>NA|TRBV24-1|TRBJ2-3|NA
TGTGCCACCAGTGATGGCAGGGGCGACCCGGCAGATACGCAGTATTTT
CATSDGRGDPADTQYF
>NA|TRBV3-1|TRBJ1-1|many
TGTGCCAGCAGCCAATCAGACACTGAAGCTTTCTTT
CASSQSDTEAFF
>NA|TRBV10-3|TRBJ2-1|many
TGTGCCACAACGGCCGGTGACAATGAGCAGTTCTTC
CATTAGDNEQFF
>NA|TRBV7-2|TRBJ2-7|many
TGTGCCAGCAGCGTCACCTACGAGCAGTACTTC
CASSVTYEQYF
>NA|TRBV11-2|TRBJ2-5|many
TGTGCCAGCAGCTTAGTACTCGACGTGATAGAGACCCAGTACTTC
CASSLVLDVIETQYF
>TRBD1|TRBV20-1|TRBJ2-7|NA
TGCAGTGCTAGAGATATGGGGACAGGGAACGAGCAGTACTTC
CSARDMGTGNEQYF
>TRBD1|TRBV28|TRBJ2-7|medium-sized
TGTGCCAGCAGGGGTACCGGGACAGGAGTCTACGAGCAGTACTTC
CASRGTGTGVYEQYF
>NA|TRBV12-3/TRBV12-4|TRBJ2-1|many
TGTGCCAGCACTTCGCGGGGTTTGGTAGCAAATGAGCAGTTCTTC
CASTSRGLVANEQFF
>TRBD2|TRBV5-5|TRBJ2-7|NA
TGTGCCAGCAGCTTGGACGGGGGAGGGACCTACGAGCAGTACTTC
CASSLDGGGTYEQYF
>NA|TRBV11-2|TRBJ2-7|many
TGTGCCAGCAGCTTAGATGGAGCAGGTACCTACGAGCAGTACTTC
CASSLDGAGTYEQYF
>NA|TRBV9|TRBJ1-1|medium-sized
TGTGCCAGCAGCGTAGCCACGGGAGATGAAGCTTTCTTT
CASSVATGDEAFF
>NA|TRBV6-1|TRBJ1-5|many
TGTGCCAGCAGTGAAGCGTTGGGAGCGGGCAATCAGCCCCAGCATTTT
CASSEALGAGNQPQHF
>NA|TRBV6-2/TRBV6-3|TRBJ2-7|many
TGTGCCAGCAGTTACAACAGGAACTCCTACGAGCAGTACTTC
CASSYNRNSYEQYF
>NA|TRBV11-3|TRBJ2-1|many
TGTGCCAGCAGCTTAGGGGGACTGAACAATGAGCAGTTCTTC
CASSLGGLNNEQFF
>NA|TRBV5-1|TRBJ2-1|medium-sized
TGCGCCAGCAGCTTGGGTTGGTCGAGCTCCTACAATGAGCAGTTCTTC
CASSLGWSSSYNEQFF
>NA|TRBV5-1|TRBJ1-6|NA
TGTGTCAGCAGCGTTGGACAGATGAATTCACCCCTCCACTTT
CVSSVGQMNSPLHF
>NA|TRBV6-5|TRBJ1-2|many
TGTGCCAGCCGTGGGGGGGGGACCTTCTATGGCTACACCTTC
CASRGGGTFYGYTF
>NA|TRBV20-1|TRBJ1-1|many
TGCAGTGCTAGAGCCTTTTGGTGGGTGCAAACTGAAGCTTTCTTT
CSARAFWWVQTEAFF
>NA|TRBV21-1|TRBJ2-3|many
TGTGCCACTACTTCGGACAGGGGCACAGATACGCAGTATTTT
CATTSDRGTDTQYF
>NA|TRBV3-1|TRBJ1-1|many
TGTGCCAGCAGTCGCGGAGGTGAAGCTTTCTTT
CASSRGGEAFF
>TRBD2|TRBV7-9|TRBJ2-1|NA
TGTGCCAGCAGCTTAACTAGCGGGAGTGGCAATGAGCAGTTCTTC
CASSLTSGSGNEQFF
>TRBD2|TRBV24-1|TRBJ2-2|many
TGTGCCACCAGTGCTGGGACTAGCGGGGTTACCGGGGAGCTGTTTTTT
CATSAGTSGVTGELFF
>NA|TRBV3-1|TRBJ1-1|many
TGTGCCAGCAGTAGGACACCCAACACTGAAGCTTTCTTT
CASSRTPNTEAFF
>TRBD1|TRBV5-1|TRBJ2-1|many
TGCGCCAGCAGCCTCACCGGGACAGGGGAGAATGAGCAGTTCTTC
CASSLTGTGENEQFF
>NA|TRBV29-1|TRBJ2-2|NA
TGCAGTGTTGCGAGGGGTGCGAACACCGGGGAGCTGTTTTTT
CSVARGANTGELFF
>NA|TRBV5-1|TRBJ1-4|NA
TGCGCCAGCAGCTTCGGCAGGGGTACTAATGAAAAACTGTTTTTT
CASSFGRGTNEKLFF
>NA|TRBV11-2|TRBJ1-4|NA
TGTGCCAGCAGCTTGGCAGGGGTGTACGAAAAACTGTTTTTT
CASSLAGVYEKLFF
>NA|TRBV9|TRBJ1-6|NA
TGTGCCAGCAGCGTAGATGGCAGTCAGACCGGTTCACCCCTCCACTTT
CASSVDGSQTGSPLHF
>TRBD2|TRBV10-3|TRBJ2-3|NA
TGTGCCATCAGTTCTCCGGGGACTAGCAGGAATACGCAGTATTTT
CAISSPGTSRNTQYF
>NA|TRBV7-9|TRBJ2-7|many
TGTGCCAGCAGCCCCCGAGGGGGGACCTACGAGCAGTACTTC
CASSPRGGTYEQYF
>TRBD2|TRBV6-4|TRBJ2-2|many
TGTGCCAGCAGTGAGCTAGCGGACACCGGGGAGCTGTTTTTT
CASSELADTGELFF
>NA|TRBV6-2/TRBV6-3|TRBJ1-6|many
TGTGCCAGCAGCGGACCTTGGACAGCCCTGGTTTCACCCCTCCACTTT
CASSGPWTALVSPLHF
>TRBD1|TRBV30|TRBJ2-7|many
TGTGCCTGGAGTGTATGGCCGGGACAGGGCGTCAACGAGCAGTACTTC
CAWSVWPGQGVNEQYF
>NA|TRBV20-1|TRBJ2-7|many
TGCAGTGCTAGGACGGCAGCGGATGGAGGGAAGGCCATGAACGAGCAGTACTTC
CSARTAADGGKAMNEQYF
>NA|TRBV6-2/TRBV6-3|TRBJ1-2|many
TGTGCCAGCAGTGCAGGACCCTTCTACACCTTC
CASSAGPFYTF
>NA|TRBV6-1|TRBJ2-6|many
TGTGCCAGCAGTGATGGGGCATCTGGGGCCAACGTCCTGACTTTC
CASSDGASGANVLTF
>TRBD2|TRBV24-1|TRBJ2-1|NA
TGTGCCACCAGTGCGCTAGCGGGACCCGATGAGCAGTTCTTC
CATSALAGPDEQFF
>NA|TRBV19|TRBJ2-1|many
TGTGCCAGTAGTTGGCTGCGGGGGCACTCCTACAATGAGCAGTTCTTC
CASSWLRGHSYNEQFF
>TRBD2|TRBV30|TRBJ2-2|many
TGTGCCTGGAGTCCCCTAGCGGGGGGGCGCGGGGAGCTGTTTTTT
CAWSPLAGGRGELFF
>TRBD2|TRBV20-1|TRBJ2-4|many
TGCAGTGCCTTTAGCGGGGGGACGGCCAAAAACATTCAGTACTTC
CSAFSGGTAKNIQYF
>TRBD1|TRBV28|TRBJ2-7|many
TGTGCCAGCAGCGTATACAGGGGGAGCTACGAGCAGTACTTC
CASSVYRGSYEQYF
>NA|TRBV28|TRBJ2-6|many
TGTGCCAGCAGTTTTCAGGGGCGAGTCTCTCTGTCTGGGGCCAACGTCCTGACTTTC
CASSFQGRVSLSGANVLTF
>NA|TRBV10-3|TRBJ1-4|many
TGTGCCATCAGTGTCGGGACTCAGGCCGGGGAAAAACTGTTTTTT
CAISVGTQAGEKLFF